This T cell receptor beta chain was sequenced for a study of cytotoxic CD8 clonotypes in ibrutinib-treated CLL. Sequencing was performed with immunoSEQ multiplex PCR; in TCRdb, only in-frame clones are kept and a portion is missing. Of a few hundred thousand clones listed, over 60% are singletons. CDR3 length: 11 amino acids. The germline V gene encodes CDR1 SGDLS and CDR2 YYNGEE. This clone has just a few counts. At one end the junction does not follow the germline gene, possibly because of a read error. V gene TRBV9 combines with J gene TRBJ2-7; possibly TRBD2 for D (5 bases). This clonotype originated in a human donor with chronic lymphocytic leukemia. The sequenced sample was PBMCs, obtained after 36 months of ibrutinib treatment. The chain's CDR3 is CARSGIYEQYF. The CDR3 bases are TGTGCCAGGAGCGGTATCTACGAGCAGTACTTC.